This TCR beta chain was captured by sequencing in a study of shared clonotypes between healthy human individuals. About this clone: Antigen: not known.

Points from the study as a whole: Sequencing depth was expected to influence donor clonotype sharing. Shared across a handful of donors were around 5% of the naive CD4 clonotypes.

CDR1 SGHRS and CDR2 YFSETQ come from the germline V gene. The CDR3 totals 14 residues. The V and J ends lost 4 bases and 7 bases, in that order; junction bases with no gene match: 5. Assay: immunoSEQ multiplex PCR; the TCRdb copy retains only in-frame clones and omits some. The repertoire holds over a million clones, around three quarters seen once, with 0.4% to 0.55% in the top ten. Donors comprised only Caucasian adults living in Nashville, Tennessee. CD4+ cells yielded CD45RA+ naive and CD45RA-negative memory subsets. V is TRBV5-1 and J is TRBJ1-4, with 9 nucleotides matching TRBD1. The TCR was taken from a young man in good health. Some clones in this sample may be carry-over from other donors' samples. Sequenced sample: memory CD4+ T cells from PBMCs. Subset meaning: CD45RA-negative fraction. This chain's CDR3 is CASSPGQGVEKLFF. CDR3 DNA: TGCGCCAGCAGCCCGGGACAGGGTGTTGAAAAACTGTTTTTT.